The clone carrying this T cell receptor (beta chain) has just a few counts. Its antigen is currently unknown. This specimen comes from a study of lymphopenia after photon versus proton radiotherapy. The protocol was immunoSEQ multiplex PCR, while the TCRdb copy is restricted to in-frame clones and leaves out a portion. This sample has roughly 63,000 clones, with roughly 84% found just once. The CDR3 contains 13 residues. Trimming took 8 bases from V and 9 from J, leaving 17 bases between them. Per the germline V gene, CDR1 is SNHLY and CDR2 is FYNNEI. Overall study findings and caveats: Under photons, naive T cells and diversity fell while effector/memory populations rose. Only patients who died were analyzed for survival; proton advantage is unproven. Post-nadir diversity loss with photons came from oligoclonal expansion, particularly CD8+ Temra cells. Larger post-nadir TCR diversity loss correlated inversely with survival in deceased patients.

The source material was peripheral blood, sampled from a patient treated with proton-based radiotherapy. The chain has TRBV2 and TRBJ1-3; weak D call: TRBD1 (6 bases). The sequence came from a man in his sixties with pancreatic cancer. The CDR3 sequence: CASLGTPRSTIYF. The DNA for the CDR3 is TGTGCCAGCTTGGGGACACCTCGGAGCACCATATATTTT.